This entry concerns a single T cell receptor (beta chain). Its antigen is not known. PCR was performed using 60 Vbeta and 13 Jbeta primers. The protocol was immunoSEQ multiplex PCR, while the TCRdb copy is restricted to in-frame clones and leaves out a portion. Of roughly 56,000 clones listed, more than 75% are singletons. The CDR3 length is 13 residues. Germline lookup yields CDR1 LNHDA and CDR2 SQIVND (reference sequence). Trimming removed 3 bases at V and 5 bases at J, with 10 bases between. This entry comes from a study of cytomegalovirus exposure and HLA in healthy donors. Study at large: Findings of an earlier analysis included about 100 million unique TCR beta sequences from roughly 180 million T cells.

Study observations and caveats: Using a false discovery rate of 0.05, a later analysis showed that roughly 16,000 TCR beta sequences were associated with HLA alleles. A later analysis found most CMV-associated TCR beta chains apparently HLA-restricted.

The chain joins TRBV19 to TRBJ2-5; D may be TRBD2 (5 bases). The sequenced sample was PBMCs. This clonotype originated in a man aged 18-30 years in good health and CMV-seronegative. This chain's CDR3 is CASSIRGIETQYF. Here the CDR3 DNA reads TGTGCCAGTAGTATTCGGGGTATCGAGACCCAGTACTTC.